These 18 T cell receptor beta chains were sequenced from one sample in a study of tumor and adjacent non-tumor tissue in lung cancer. This sample's RNA came from whole unsorted tissue. This non-tumor lung sample came from over 3 cm beyond the tumor edge. Three rounds of nested PCR, following a modified ARM-PCR protocol, produced the TCRbeta library. TCRdb re-derived calls from the multiplex PCR reads in MiXCR, one entry per CDR3 protein. Seen here are 60,000 to 90,000 distinct CDR3 sequences, 55% to 70% observed once, and the top ten hold about a quarter. The sample consisted of distant non-tumor lung tissue. These receptors were collected from a woman between 45 and 65 years old with non-small cell lung cancer.

The chain has TRBV10-2 and TRBJ2-7; TRBD2 agrees at 8 bases. The CDR3 is made up of 15 amino acids. The germline V gene encodes CDR1 WSHSY and CDR2 SAAADI. The ends lost 4 bases at V and 3 bases at J; junction bases unmatched: 8. This CDR3 is CASSVLPGGFYEQYF. The CDR3 DNA is TGCGCCAGCAGTGTGCTACCGGGAGGGTTCTACGAGCAGTACTTC.

As for this clonotype: Its ends do not fully match the called genes, so a read error is possible. The genes are TRBV5-1 and TRBJ2-3; no firm D call. Per germline, CDR1 SGHRS and CDR2 YFSETQ. The CDR3 extends over 17 amino acids. DNA of the CDR3: TGCGCCAGCAGCTTGGAATGGCCAGGTCGGAGCACAAATACGCAGTATTTT. Amino acids: CASSLEWPGRSTNTQYF.

The CDR3 DNA reads TGTGCCAGCAGCTTTCTTGGGAGGATCCAAGAGACCCAGTACTTC. Residues: CASSFLGRIQETQYF. V and J are TRBV7-2 and TRBJ2-5, with a weak D call TRBD2 (6 bases). The germline V gene has CDR1 SGHTA and CDR2 FQGNSA. The CDR3 loop spans 15 amino acids. Trimming took off 3 bases at V and 1 base at J, with 12 bases between the two ends.

On this clonotype: Here the CDR3 omits its conserved ending phenylalanine or tryptophan, so a read error is the likely source. This chain connects TRBV12-3 or TRBV12-4 to TRBJ2-2; no clear D gene. The CDR3 is 12 amino acids. CDR3 residues: CVSSLGTGELFS. Here the CDR3 DNA reads TGTGTCAGCAGTTTAGGGACCGGGGAGCTGTTTTCT.

Notes on this clonotype: This may stem from a read error, because a much larger clone lies one nucleotide away. The genes are TRBV4-2 and TRBJ1-3; the D is unclear. The CDR3 runs 14 residues. Germline V gene sequence: CDR1 LGHNA, CDR2 YNFKEQ. Trimming took off 4 bases at V and 8 bases at J, with 15 bases between the two ends. CDR3 DNA sequence: TGTGCCAGCAGCCCCTACGCGGGTTCGGACACCATATATTTT. It is translated as CASSPYAGSDTIYF.

This clonotype has a count of ten or more. V gene TRBV12-3 or TRBV12-4 combines with J gene TRBJ2-7; a possible D gene is TRBD2 (5 bases). CDR3 length equals 14 residues. With 1 base removed from V and 3 bases from J, the gap between germline ends came to 10 bases. CDR3 coding DNA: TGTGCCAGCAGTTTAGGGACTCTGGTCTACGAGCAGTACTTC. Amino acid sequence: CASSLGTLVYEQYF.

The chain is built from TRBV11-2 and TRBJ2-7; TRBD1 or TRBD2 may be the D gene (5 bases each). This CDR3 is 17 amino acids long. The germline V gene has CDR1 SGHAT and CDR2 FQNNGV. The CDR3 region is CVRSLATGRTGPYEQYF. Here the CDR3 DNA reads TGTGTCCGCAGCTTAGCCACGGGACGCACGGGGCCCTACGAGCAGTACTTC.

In this sample, this clonotype turned up many times. The CDR3, as DNA: TGTGCCAGCAGCCTCTCGGGGCCCGTAGAGCAGTTCTTC. Protein product: CASSLSGPVEQFF. The V and J genes are TRBV4-2 and TRBJ2-1; D possibly uses TRBD1 or TRBD2 (5 bases each). The V gene lost 4 bases and the J gene lost 10 bases, with 14 bases spanning the gap. CDR1 is LGHNA, CDR2 YNFKEQ, per germline. CDR3 size: 13 residues.

In the case of this clonotype: Relative to the germline gene, one junction end is altered; a read error may explain this. The CDR3 protein is CVSSLAAGYKGYF. In DNA form, the CDR3 reads TGTGTCAGCAGCTTAGCGGCCGGGTACAAGGGGTACTTC. The chain has TRBV11-2 and TRBJ2-7, with a possible D match to TRBD2 (6 bases). CDR1 SGHAT and CDR2 FQNNGV come from the germline V gene. The CDR3 is 13 residues long.

For this clonotype: A read error is possible here, since a much larger clone lies one base away. The chain is built from TRBV6-2 or TRBV6-3 and TRBJ2-1, with 10 bases identical to TRBD2. This CDR3 comprises 13 residues. Germline CDR1 reads MNHEY; CDR2 reads SVGEGT. CDR3 sequence reads: CDSSYLSSGSRFF. The CDR3 DNA follows: TGTGACAGCAGTTACTTATCTAGCGGGAGTCGGTTCTTC.

Concerning this clonotype: This could be a read error, since a much larger clone is one nucleotide away. The rearrangement uses TRBV10-1 and TRBJ1-5; D possibly corresponds to TRBD1 (6 bases). Germline CDR1 reads WNHNN; CDR2 reads SYGVQD (reference sequence). The CDR3 is 18 amino acids. V was trimmed by 2 bases and J by 7 bases, leaving 24 bases between them. The DNA for the CDR3 is TGCGCCAGCAGTGAGCGCCTAACGTACAGGGCCTCGGTGCAGCCCCAGCATTTT. It encodes CASSERLTYRASVQPQHF.

The chain is built from TRBV6-1 and TRBJ2-7; no clear D. This CDR3 region has 13 residues. V was trimmed by 9 bases and J by 3 bases, leaving 15 bases between them. Germline loops: CDR1 MNHNS, CDR2 SASEGT. DNA for the CDR3: TGTGCCAGAAGTCAAACCGACCTCTACGAGCAGTACTTC. Protein: CARSQTDLYEQYF.

The chain has TRBV11-2 and TRBJ2-1, with D perhaps TRBD2 (6 bases). The germline V gene encodes CDR1 SGHAT and CDR2 FQNNGV. The CDR3 is made up of 12 amino acids. CDR3 DNA: TGTACTAGCAGCCTATCGGACAATGAGCAGTTCTTC. It codes for CTSSLSDNEQFF.

The table lists this clonotype with many counts. The chain carries TRBV12-3 or TRBV12-4 and TRBJ2-1; D ambiguous. V dropped 3 bases and J dropped 9 bases, with 6 bases sitting between them. The CDR3 has 11 residues. For the CDR3, the DNA is TGTGCCAGCAGTTTTACCTCTGAGCAGTTCTTC. As protein: CASSFTSEQFF.

For this clonotype: The CDR3 end shows no conserved phenylalanine or tryptophan, and so a read error is likely. The CDR3: CASSFRAGGSYEQYI. CDR3 in DNA: TGTGCCAGCAGCTTTAGGGCGGGGGGCAGCTACGAGCAGTACATC. The rearrangement joins TRBV11-2 to TRBJ2-7, with 8 bases lining up with TRBD2. Germline V gives CDR1 SGHAT, CDR2 FQNNGV. The CDR3 contains 15 residues. The trim removed 3 bases at V and 3 bases at J, leaving 7 bases unmatched.

This clonotype was seen only a few times. A clone one base away is much larger, so this may be a read error. V is TRBV4-1 and J is TRBJ1-2; no clear D. CDR1 is MGHRA and CDR2 is YSYEKL in the germline V gene. Trimming removed 7 bases at V and 7 bases at J, with 19 bases between. This CDR3 is built from 14 residues. CDR3 in amino acids: CASNHEGKGLGYTF. The CDR3 DNA follows: TGCGCCAGCAACCACGAAGGAAAGGGCCTTGGCTACACCTTC.

A word on this clonotype: One end of the junction fails to match germline, which may point to a read error. The chain links TRBV7-9 to TRBJ2-6, with a weak D call TRBD1 (5 bases). The CDR3 has 17 amino acids. Germline lookup yields CDR1 SEHNR and CDR2 FQNEAQ (reference sequence). The CDR3 is CASSLGAGVPGANALTF. The CDR3 nucleotides are TGTGCCAGCAGCTTAGGGGCTGGGGTGCCTGGGGCCAACGCCCTGACTTTC.

As regards this clonotype: A read error may explain this, as a much larger clone is one base away. J is TRBJ2-7 and V is TRBV28, with TRBD1 matching over 11 bases. The CDR3 loop spans 15 amino acids. Germline values: CDR1 MDHEN, CDR2 SYDVKM. Trimming removed 10 bases from V and 4 bases from J; junction bases left unmatched: 12. The CDR3: CAILKPGQGEYEQYF. Written as DNA, the CDR3 is TGTGCCATCCTGAAACCGGGACAGGGGGAGTACGAGCAGTACTTC.